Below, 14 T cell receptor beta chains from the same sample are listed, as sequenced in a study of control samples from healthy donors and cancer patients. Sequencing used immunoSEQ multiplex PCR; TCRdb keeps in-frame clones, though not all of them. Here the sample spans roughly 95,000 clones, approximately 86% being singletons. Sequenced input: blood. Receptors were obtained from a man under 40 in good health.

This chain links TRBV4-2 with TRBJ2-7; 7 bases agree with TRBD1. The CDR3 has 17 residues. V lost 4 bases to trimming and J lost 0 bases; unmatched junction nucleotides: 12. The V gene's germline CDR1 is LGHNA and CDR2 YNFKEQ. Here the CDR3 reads CASSRNLAGTVSYEQYF. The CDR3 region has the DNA TGTGCCAGCAGCCGAAACCTTGCCGGGACAGTCTCCTACGAGCAGTACTTC.

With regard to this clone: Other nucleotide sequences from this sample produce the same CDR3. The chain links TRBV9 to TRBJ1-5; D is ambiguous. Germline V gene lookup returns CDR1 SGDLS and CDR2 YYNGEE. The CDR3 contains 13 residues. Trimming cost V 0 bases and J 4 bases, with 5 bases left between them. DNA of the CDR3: TGTGCCAGCAGCGTAGCCCCAAATCAGCCCCAGCATTTT. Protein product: CASSVAPNQPQHF.

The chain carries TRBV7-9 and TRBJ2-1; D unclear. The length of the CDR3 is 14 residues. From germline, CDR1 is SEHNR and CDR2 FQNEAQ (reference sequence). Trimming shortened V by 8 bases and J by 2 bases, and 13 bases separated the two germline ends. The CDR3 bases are TGTGCCAGCGGATCAGGACCCGCCTACAATGAGCAGTTCTTC. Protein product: CASGSGPAYNEQFF.

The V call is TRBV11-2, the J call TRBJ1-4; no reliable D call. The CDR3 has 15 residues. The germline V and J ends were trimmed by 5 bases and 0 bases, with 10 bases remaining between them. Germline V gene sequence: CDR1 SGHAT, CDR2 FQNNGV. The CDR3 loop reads CASSPNRATNEKLFF. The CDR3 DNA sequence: TGTGCCAGCAGCCCGAACAGAGCAACTAATGAAAAACTGTTTTTT.

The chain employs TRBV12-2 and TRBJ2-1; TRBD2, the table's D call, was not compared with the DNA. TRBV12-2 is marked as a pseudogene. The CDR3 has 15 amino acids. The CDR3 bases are TGTGCAAGTCGCTTTCCGGGGCTAGCGGTCGATGAGCAGTTCTTC. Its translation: CASRFPGLAVDEQFF.

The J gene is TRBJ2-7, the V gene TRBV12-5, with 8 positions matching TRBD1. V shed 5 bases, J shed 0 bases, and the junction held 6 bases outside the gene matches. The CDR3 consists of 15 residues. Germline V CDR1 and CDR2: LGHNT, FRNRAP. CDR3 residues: CASGRDRIASYEQYF. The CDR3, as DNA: TGTGCTAGTGGTCGGGACAGGATTGCCTCCTACGAGCAGTACTTC.

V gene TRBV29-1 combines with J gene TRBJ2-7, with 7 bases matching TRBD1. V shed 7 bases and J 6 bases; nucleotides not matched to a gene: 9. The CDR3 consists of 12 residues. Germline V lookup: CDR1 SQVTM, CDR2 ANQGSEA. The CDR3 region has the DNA TGCAGCGCTGAGGGGACAGCCACCGAGCAGTACTTC. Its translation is CSAEGTATEQYF.

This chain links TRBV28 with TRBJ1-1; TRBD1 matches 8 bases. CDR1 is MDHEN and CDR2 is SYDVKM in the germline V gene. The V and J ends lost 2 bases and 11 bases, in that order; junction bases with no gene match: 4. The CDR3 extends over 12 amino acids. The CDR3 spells CASSLGQGTAFF. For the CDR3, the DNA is TGTGCCAGCAGTTTAGGACAGGGTACGGCTTTCTTT.

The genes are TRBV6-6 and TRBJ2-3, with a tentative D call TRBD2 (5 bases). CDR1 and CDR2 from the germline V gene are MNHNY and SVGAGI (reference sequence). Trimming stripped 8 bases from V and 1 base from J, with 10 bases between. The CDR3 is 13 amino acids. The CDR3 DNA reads TGTGCCAGCGGGAGTTTAGGCACAGATACGCAGTATTTT. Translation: CASGSLGTDTQYF.

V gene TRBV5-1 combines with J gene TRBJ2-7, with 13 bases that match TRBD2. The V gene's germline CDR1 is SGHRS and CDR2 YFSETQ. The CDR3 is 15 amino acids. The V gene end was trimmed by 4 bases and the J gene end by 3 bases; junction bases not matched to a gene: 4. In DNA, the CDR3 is TGCGCCAGCAGCCCCGGGACTAGCGGGAACTACGAGCAGTACTTC. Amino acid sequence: CASSPGTSGNYEQYF.

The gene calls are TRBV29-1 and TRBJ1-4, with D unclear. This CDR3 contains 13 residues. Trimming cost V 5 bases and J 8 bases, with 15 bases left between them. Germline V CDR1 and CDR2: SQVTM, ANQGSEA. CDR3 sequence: CSVRTEGGEKLFF. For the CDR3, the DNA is TGCAGCGTTAGGACTGAAGGAGGCGAAAAACTGTTTTTT. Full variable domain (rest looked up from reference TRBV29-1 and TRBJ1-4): SAVISQKPSRDICQRGTSLTIQCQVDSQVTMMFWYRQQPGQSLTLIATANQGSEATYESGFVIDKFPISRPNLTFSTLTVSNMSPEDSSIYLCSVRTEGGEKLFFGSGTQLSVL.

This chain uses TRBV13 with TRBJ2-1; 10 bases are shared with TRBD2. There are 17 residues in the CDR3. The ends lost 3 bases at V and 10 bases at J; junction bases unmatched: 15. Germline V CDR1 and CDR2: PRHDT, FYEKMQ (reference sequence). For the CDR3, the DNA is TGTGCCAGCAGCTTCCCCCCTAGCGGGAGTAGAAAAAACGAGCAGTTCTTC. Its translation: CASSFPPSGSRKNEQFF.

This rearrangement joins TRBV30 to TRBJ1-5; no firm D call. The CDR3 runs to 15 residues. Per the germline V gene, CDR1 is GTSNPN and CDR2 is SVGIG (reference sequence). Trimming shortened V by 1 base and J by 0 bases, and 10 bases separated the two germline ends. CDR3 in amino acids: CAWSGDLYSNQPQHF. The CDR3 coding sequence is TGTGCCTGGAGTGGTGACCTTTATAGCAATCAGCCCCAGCATTTT.

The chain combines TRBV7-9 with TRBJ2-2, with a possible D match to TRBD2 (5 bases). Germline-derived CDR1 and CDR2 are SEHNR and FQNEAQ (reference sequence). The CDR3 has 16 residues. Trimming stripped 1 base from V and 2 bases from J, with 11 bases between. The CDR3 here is CASSLERTLNTGELFF. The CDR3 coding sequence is TGTGCCAGCAGCTTAGAGAGGACTCTAAACACCGGGGAGCTGTTTTTT.